The 27 T cell receptor beta chains given below trace back to one sample, sequenced in a study of cytomegalovirus exposure and HLA in healthy donors (dated by TCRdb to 2016 to 2017). To prepare the library, the immunoSEQ multiplex PCR assay was applied. A mixture of 60 forward primers for TCR Vbeta segments and 13 reverse primers for TCR Jbeta segments was used in the multiplex PCR. TCRdb retrieved this table from immuneACCESS and kept in-frame rearrangements only. Not all clones are present; in checked studies, unresolved V genes account for under half, and no reason is known for the remainder. This sample comprises under 200,000 clones, 60% to 80% of them detected only once. The ten largest make up roughly 3.6% of the sample. Sequenced material: PBMCs. Receptors were obtained from a man aged 30-40 years in good health and CMV-seropositive.

The chain employs TRBV5-6 and TRBJ2-2; possibly TRBD1 for D (6 bases). The V gene's germline CDR1 is SGHDT and CDR2 YYEEEE. The CDR3 sequence is 17 residues long. V was shortened by 4 bases and J by 1 base, with 17 bases between the two germline ends. CDR3: CASSVITGWGNTGELFF. CDR3 sequence (DNA): TGTGCCAGCAGCGTAATTACAGGGTGGGGGAACACCGGGGAGCTGTTTTTT.

The genes are TRBV30 and TRBJ1-2; D may be TRBD1 (6 bases). The germline gives CDR1 GTSNPN, CDR2 SVGIG (reference sequence). The CDR3 covers 14 residues. V lost 3 bases and J lost 4, with 15 bases in between. The DNA for the CDR3 is TGTGCCTGGAGCGAACAAACAGGGTCCTATGGCTACACCTTC. This codes for CAWSEQTGSYGYTF.

The chain links TRBV30 to TRBJ1-2; D uncertain. The V gene lost 0 bases and the J gene lost 8 bases, with 16 bases spanning the gap. Per the germline V gene, CDR1 is GTSNPN and CDR2 is SVGIG (reference sequence). The CDR3 sequence is 14 residues long. The CDR3 DNA is TGTGCCTGGAGTGTTCGGAGTATTCTTGTGGGCTACACCTTC. Protein product: CAWSVRSILVGYTF.

This chain links TRBV20-1 with TRBJ2-7; a weak D match, TRBD1 (6 bases). From germline, CDR1 is DFQATT and CDR2 SNEGSKA (reference sequence). Trimming pared 5 bases from V and 3 bases from J, leaving 8 bases between. This CDR3 has 11 residues. The CDR3 region has the DNA TGCAGTGCTTTACAGGGCTACGAGCAGTACTTC. Amino acid sequence: CSALQGYEQYF.

This clone was counted only a few times. V usage is TRBV5-1 and J usage is TRBJ2-2; perhaps TRBD1 as D (6 bases). The V end was cut by 0 bases, the J end by 0 bases, with 6 bases between. The CDR3 sequence is 15 residues long. In germline, CDR1 is SGHRS, CDR2 YFSETQ. CDR3 sequence: CASSLAGANTGELFF. CDR3 nucleotide sequence: TGCGCCAGCAGCTTGGCAGGGGCGAACACCGGGGAGCTGTTTTTT.

The table lists this clone with a count of one. The chain carries TRBV6-1 and TRBJ1-1, with D perhaps matching TRBD1 (5 bases). The CDR3 runs to 14 residues. Trimming shortened V by 2 bases and J by 5 bases, and 12 bases separated the two germline ends. Germline CDR1 is MNHNS and CDR2 is SASEGT. Here the CDR3 reads CASSESPGRTEAFF. The DNA for the CDR3 is TGTGCCAGCAGTGAAAGCCCAGGGAGGACTGAAGCTTTCTTT.

The chain combines TRBV7-2 with TRBJ2-1; the D gene is possibly TRBD2 (6 bases). The CDR3 spans 13 residues. Trimming removed 5 bases at V and 7 bases at J, with 12 bases between. Germline V gene lookup returns CDR1 SGHTA and CDR2 FQGNSA. DNA for the CDR3: TGTGCCAGCAGCGCGGACTACGCGAATGAGCAGTTCTTC. Translation gives CASSADYANEQFF.

CDR3 sequence (DNA): TGCAGCGTTGAGGGGACAGGGGACCAAGAGACCCAGTACTTC. It codes for CSVEGTGDQETQYF. The chain couples TRBV29-1 to TRBJ2-5, with 10 bases that match TRBD1. J gave up 0 bases and V 3 bases, and 1 base lay outside the gene matches. Per the germline V gene, CDR1 is SQVTM and CDR2 is ANQGSEA. This CDR3 region has 14 residues. The full variable domain, its missing parts supplied by reference TRBV29-1 and TRBJ2-5, is SAVISQKPSRDICQRGTSLTIQCQVDSQVTMMFWYRQQPGQSLTLIATANQGSEATYESGFVIDKFPISRPNLTFSTLTVSNMSPEDSSIYLCSVEGTGDQETQYFGPGTRLLVL.

This clone has just one count. This rearrangement joins TRBV5-1 to TRBJ1-2; possible D gene TRBD1, 5 bases. V dropped 0 bases and J dropped 0 bases, with 12 bases sitting between them. CDR1 is SGHRS, CDR2 YFSETQ, per germline. This CDR3 is built from 16 residues. CDR3 loop: CASSLDTGATNYGYTF. In DNA, the CDR3 is TGCGCCAGCAGCTTGGACACAGGCGCGACTAACTATGGCTACACCTTC.

V is TRBV19 and J is TRBJ1-1, with 7 bases that match TRBD1. CDR1 and CDR2 from the germline V gene are LNHDA and SQIVND (reference sequence). V gave up 5 bases and J gave up 5 bases; unmatched junction bases: 8. CDR3 length: 14 residues. The CDR3 loop is CASSALTGLTEAFF. In DNA, the CDR3 is TGTGCCAGTAGTGCCCTGACAGGGTTGACTGAAGCTTTCTTT.

The chain has TRBV19 and TRBJ2-7; TRBD1 aligns across 8 bases. With 6 bases clipped from V and 4 bases from J, the junction kept 8 bases outside the gene matches. The V gene's germline CDR1 is LNHDA and CDR2 SQIVND (reference sequence). CDR3 length: 14 amino acids. CDR3 nucleotides: TGTGCCAGTAGCGCCGGGGGACAGGTATACGAGCAGTACTTC. Residues: CASSAGGQVYEQYF.

This chain links TRBV27 with TRBJ2-7, with D possibly being TRBD2 (5 bases). V was pared by 2 bases and J by 5 bases, with 10 bases between. Germline lookup yields CDR1 MNHEY and CDR2 SMNVEV (reference sequence). The CDR3 has 13 amino acids. CDR3 residues: CASSLGQRDEQYF. Written as DNA, the CDR3 is TGTGCCAGCAGTTTAGGGCAGAGGGACGAGCAGTACTTC.

The J gene is TRBJ1-2, the V gene TRBV5-4, with D maybe TRBD1 (5 bases). The CDR3 length is 14 residues. V was cut by 3 bases and J by 7 bases, with 16 bases left in between. Germline lookup yields CDR1 SGHNT and CDR2 YYREEE (reference sequence). CDR3 coding DNA: TGTGCCAGCAGCTCAGTCGTGGGGGGTACTGGCTACACCTTC. Translation gives CASSSVVGGTGYTF.

The chain employs TRBV7-8 and TRBJ2-1; 7 bases map to TRBD2. The CDR3 spans 20 residues. Germline CDR1 and CDR2: SGHVS and FQNEAQ. The V segment lost 0 bases and the J segment 1 base; nucleotides outside the gene matches: 15. This CDR3 is CASSLASGMRGLKSYNEQFF. The CDR3 DNA sequence: TGTGCCAGCAGCTTAGCGTCGGGGATGAGGGGACTAAAATCCTACAATGAGCAGTTCTTC.

The genes are TRBV2 and TRBJ2-5, with D maybe TRBD2 (5 bases). The V gene lost 5 bases and the J gene lost 2 bases, with 9 bases spanning the gap. CDR3 length: 13 residues. Germline CDR1 SNHLY, CDR2 FYNNEI. CDR3 sequence (DNA): TGTGCCAGCAGTCCTAGCACACAAGAGACCCAGTACTTC. Amino acids: CASSPSTQETQYF.

This chain joins TRBV10-3 and TRBJ1-1; 7 bases are shared with TRBD1. Germline values: CDR1 ENHRY, CDR2 SYGVKD. The length of the CDR3 is 14 residues. Trimming took 7 bases from V and 5 from J; bases not matched to a gene: 10. The CDR3 is CAITGDSRGTEAFF. CDR3 nucleotides: TGTGCCATCACTGGGGACAGCCGTGGGACTGAAGCTTTCTTT.

This clone has only a few counts. V and J are TRBV6-5 and TRBJ2-7; 9 bases are shared with TRBD1. Looked up from germline, CDR1 is MNHEY and CDR2 is SVGAGI. With 4 bases clipped from V and 3 bases from J, the junction kept 7 bases outside the gene matches. This CDR3 spans 15 amino acids. The CDR3 spells CASSSQGAPVYEQYF. The CDR3 DNA reads TGTGCCAGCAGTTCACAGGGGGCCCCCGTCTACGAGCAGTACTTC.

J is TRBJ1-2 and V is TRBV2, with 9 bases matching TRBD1. V gave up 8 bases and J gave up 4 bases; unmatched junction bases: 8. Germline V gene sequence: CDR1 SNHLY, CDR2 FYNNEI. There are 14 residues in the CDR3. Written as DNA, the CDR3 is TGTGCCAGCGGAGAACAGGGGGCCAGCTATGGCTACACCTTC. Translating it yields CASGEQGASYGYTF.

V is TRBV4-1 and J is TRBJ2-3; no clear D. The V end lost 0 bases, the J end lost 1 base, and 11 bases lay between the germline ends. The length of the CDR3 is 16 residues. CDR1 and CDR2 (germline): MGHRA, YSYEKL. CDR3: CASSQDVFIRTDTQYF. The CDR3 coding sequence is TGCGCCAGCAGCCAAGATGTGTTTATCCGCACAGATACGCAGTATTTT.

The chain carries TRBV18 and TRBJ1-5; TRBD1 agrees at 8 bases. Trimming cost V 4 bases and J 4 bases; bases outside gene matches: 9. The CDR3 runs to 16 residues. Germline CDR1 is KGHSH and CDR2 is LQKENI. This CDR3 is CASSRGGQASNQPQHF. The CDR3 bases are TGTGCCAGCTCACGGGGGGGACAGGCGTCTAATCAGCCCCAGCATTTT.

In its sample, this clone was seen once. The chain joins TRBV25-1 to TRBJ2-5, with D perhaps TRBD2 (5 bases). Trimming removed 5 bases from V and 4 bases from J, with 14 bases in between. Germline values: CDR1 MGHDK, CDR2 SYGVNS. The CDR3 spans 14 residues. CDR3 residues: CASSLPTGTETQYF. The CDR3 DNA is TGTGCCAGCAGTCTTCCGACGGGAACAGAGACCCAGTACTTC.

The chain links TRBV19 to TRBJ2-2; D ambiguous. Trimming pared 7 bases from V and 1 base from J, leaving 16 bases between. The CDR3 is 16 amino acids. Germline CDR1 and CDR2: LNHDA and SQIVND (reference sequence). CDR3 protein: CASTPLRTMNTGELFF. In nucleotides, the CDR3 is TGTGCCAGTACTCCGTTGCGCACCATGAACACCGGGGAGCTGTTTTTT.

The chain uses TRBV5-4 and TRBJ1-6; D is ambiguous. The germline gives CDR1 SGHNT, CDR2 YYREEE (reference sequence). The CDR3 loop spans 13 amino acids. Trimming removed 9 bases at V and 5 bases at J, with 12 bases between. As DNA, the CDR3 is TGTGCCACGCAATTGGAGCATAATTCACCCCTCCACTTT. This translates into CATQLEHNSPLHF.

As to this clone: Germline and junction disagree at one end, which may indicate a read error. At the DNA level, this CDR3 is encoded by other sequences in the same sample as well. The chain has TRBV5-1 and TRBJ1-1; a weak D match, TRBD1 (5 bases). Germline V gives CDR1 SGHRS, CDR2 YFSETQ. This CDR3 has 14 residues. The CDR3 protein is CASSLPTVNTEAFF. The CDR3 nucleotides are TGCGCCAGCAGCCTCCCGACAGTGAACACTGAGGCTTTCTTT.

The chain links TRBV6-1 to TRBJ1-6, with no clear D. The CDR3 length is 16 residues. Germline V gene sequence: CDR1 MNHNS, CDR2 SASEGT. V was trimmed by 1 base and J by 5 bases, leaving 12 bases between them. CDR3 protein: CASSEVGGRHNSPLHF. The CDR3 DNA follows: TGTGCCAGCAGTGAAGTAGGCGGCAGACATAATTCACCCCTCCACTTT.

This clone showed up just once. J is TRBJ2-7 and V is TRBV11-2; D is possibly TRBD2 (5 bases). This CDR3 region has 15 residues. V was trimmed by 4 bases and J by 3 bases, leaving 16 bases between them. Germline V gives CDR1 SGHAT, CDR2 FQNNGV. CDR3 coding DNA: TGTGCCAGCAGCTCCGTGGCGGTGAGGGACTACGAGCAGTACTTC. Translated: CASSSVAVRDYEQYF.

The chain recombines TRBV9 with TRBJ2-7; 9 bases map to TRBD1. The CDR3 has 15 amino acids. Germline CDR1 reads SGDLS; CDR2 reads YYNGEE. V lost 4 bases, J lost 2 bases, and 7 bases stayed unmatched. CDR3 coding DNA: TGTGCCAGCAGCCCAGGGGACAGGGTGGCCTACGAGCAGTACTTC. This translates into CASSPGDRVAYEQYF.